This record concerns one T cell receptor beta chain sequence. Its antigen is undetermined. CDR1 is GTSNPN, CDR2 SVGIG, per germline (reference sequence). V lost 4 bases and J lost 0; bases outside the gene matches: 6. The CDR3 extends over 15 amino acids. A TCRbeta library incorporating unique molecular identifiers was prepared. Each CDR3 protein gets one entry after TCRdb re-called the PCR reads with MiXCR. The table has hundreds of thousands of distinct CDR3 sequences, about 12% seen once. This specimen belongs to a study of T-cell reconstitution after alpha-beta-depleted transplantation in children. General study findings and limits: As was reported, about two months after transplant, alpha-beta T cells came from several hundred expanded graft clones. By one year post-transplant, T-cell counts and diversity largely arose from T cells that were newly produced.

The chain uses TRBV30 and TRBJ2-3, with 8 bases fitting TRBD2. This receptor was identified in a girl aged 2 to 10 with congenital amegakaryocytic thrombocytopenia, due to receive a stem cell transplant. The sequenced sample was PBMCs, obtained before TCRalphabeta/CD19-depleted stem cell transplant. DNA of the CDR3: TGTGCCTGGACGGGGGGGGCGCGAAGCACAGATACGCAGTATTTT. Translated, it gives CAWTGGARSTDTQYF.